This T cell receptor beta chain was observed in a study of early stage breast cancer tumors. Study information: The ER+/PR+/HER2- tumors included roughly eight ductal and a few lobular carcinomas.

The germline CDR1 and CDR2 sequences are SGHRS and YFSETQ. V trimming: 3 bases; J trimming: 9 bases; junction bases outside the gene matches: 9. This CDR3 is built from 15 residues. Study outcomes and limitations: Compared with adjacent normal breast, tumors showed around 2.5-fold denser, more clonal T cells.

Sequencing used immunoSEQ multiplex PCR; TCRdb keeps in-frame clones, though not all of them. Among fewer than 25,000 clones listed, over 60% were seen once. Note on this clone: Its antigen is currently unknown.

This clonotype was obtained from a person aged 55-75 years with breast cancer. The chain recombines TRBV5-1 with TRBJ2-1; 10 nucleotides line up with TRBD2. The sequenced material came from breast tumor tissue. The CDR3 DNA reads as TGCGCCAGCAGCTCCCAAGCGGGAGGGTGGTTTGAGCAGTTCTTC. Amino acid sequence: CASSSQAGGWFEQFF.